This TCR beta chain was recorded in a study of T-cell reconstitution after alpha-beta-depleted transplantation in children. Unique molecular identifiers were incorporated into the prepared TCRbeta library. MiXCR, applied by TCRdb to the PCR reads, yields one record per CDR3 protein. The table shows about 540,000 distinct CDR3 sequences, with about a sixth occurring only once. V was clipped by 6 bases and J by 14 bases; unmatched bases: 4. This CDR3 spans 11 amino acids. The receptor was derived from a human donor who donated a stem cell graft to a child with acute lymphoblastic leukemia. Source: PBMCs from the stem cell graft donor, taken from the stem cell graft. The chain recombines TRBV12-3 or TRBV12-4 with TRBJ2-1; 10 positions agree with TRBD2. The CDR3 protein is CASSSGTSEFF. DNA for the CDR3: TGTGCCAGCAGCTCCGGGACTAGCGAGTTCTTC.